A single sample gave rise to the 5 T cell receptor beta chains below, sequenced in a study of shared clonotypes between healthy human individuals. Clones were read by immunoSEQ multiplex PCR, and TCRdb kept only the in-frame ones, dropping some. The table lists about 300,000 clones, approximately 79% of them singletons, with about 9.3% in the top ten. The sequenced sample was memory CD4+ T cells sorted from blood. As to subset: CD45RA-negative fraction. These receptors were taken from a man aged 25-45 years in good health.

This chain links TRBV11-2 with TRBJ2-1; tentative D call: TRBD2 (6 bases). Germline loops: CDR1 SGHAT, CDR2 FQNNGV. The germline V and J ends were trimmed by 1 base and 5 bases, with 12 bases remaining between them. The CDR3 extends over 15 amino acids. As DNA, the CDR3 is TGTGCCAGCAGCTTAGGGTCTAGCGAGCACAATGAGCAGTTCTTC. Translated, it gives CASSLGSSEHNEQFF.

The chain links TRBV27 to TRBJ2-2, with TRBD1 matching over 9 bases. Germline CDR1 MNHEY, CDR2 SMNVEV (reference sequence). Germline trimming cut 5 bases from V and 6 bases from J; bases unmatched to any gene: 7. There are 15 residues in the CDR3. For the CDR3, the DNA is TGTGCCAGCAGTCGAGGACAGGGGAGGCCCGGGGAGCTGTTTTTT. Amino acids: CASSRGQGRPGELFF.

This clone came up a few times. V usage is TRBV28 and J usage is TRBJ1-3; TRBD1 matches 10 bases. V was pared by 5 bases and J by 3 bases, with 10 bases of the junction left unmatched. The CDR3 consists of 17 residues. Looked up from germline, CDR1 is MDHEN and CDR2 is SYDVKM. The CDR3 spells CASSPPGQGYIGNTIYF. The CDR3 DNA reads as TGTGCCAGCAGTCCACCGGGACAGGGGTATATTGGAAACACCATATATTTT.

The chain uses TRBV18 and TRBJ1-3; unclear D gene. In germline, CDR1 is KGHSH, CDR2 LQKENI. Trimming stripped 5 bases from V and 2 bases from J, with 7 bases between. The CDR3 loop spans 13 amino acids. CDR3 in DNA: TGTGCCAGCTCAGAAGCTACTGGAAACACCATATATTTT. This translates into CASSEATGNTIYF.

As for this clone: Additional DNA sequences in this sample encode the identical CDR3. The genes are TRBV9 and TRBJ1-2, with 8 bases fitting TRBD1. V dropped 2 bases and J dropped 4; count of bases not matched to a gene: 4. The V gene's germline CDR1 is SGDLS and CDR2 YYNGEE. The CDR3 sequence is 14 residues long. In nucleotides, the CDR3 is TGTGCCAGCAGCGTCGGACAGGGAGGCTATGGCTACACCTTC. It encodes CASSVGQGGYGYTF. Using reference TRBV9 and TRBJ1-2 for the parts outside the CDR3, the full variable domain is DSGVTQTPKHLITATGQRVTLRCSPRSGDLSVYWYQQSLDQGLQFLIQYYNGEERAKGNILERFSAQQFPDLHSELNLSSLELGDSALYFCASSVGQGGYGYTFGSGTRLTVV.